This T cell receptor beta chain was documented in a study of regulatory T cells in long-lasting Graves disease (dated by TCRdb to the early 2020s). Regarding the complete study: Antithyroid drugs had been taken for less than 3 months by newly diagnosed Graves' disease patients. The study took place in China and was registered as a clinical trial. Persistent Graves' disease patients were compared with newly diagnosed Graves' disease patients by peripheral blood TCR sequencing and RNA sequencing. A total of roughly 33 samples were covered by TCR sequencing, comprising 13 persistent and around 20 newly diagnosed Graves' disease patients.

This clonotype was counted ten times or more. Which antigen it targets is not known. It has no much larger one-base neighbor in the sample; base qualities were not kept. Library preparation used multiplex PCR. The data were produced on an Illumina HiSeq 4000. CDR3 regions were amplified by Arm-PCR with iRepertoire HTBI primers to construct TCR beta libraries. PCR products were gel purified before sequencing. On the authors' methods: Across samples, some 62 TRBV and 14 TRBJ segments were identified and used for gene usage analysis of CDR3 amino acid clonotypes. Filtered high-quality paired reads were merged into contigs using COPE and FqMerger. BLAST was used to align contigs to IMGT TRBV, TRBD and TRBJ reference genes, and CDR3 was defined according to IMGT. Any clonotype with a frequency above 0.1% was counted as a highly expanded clone. Shannon entropy served as the measure of repertoire diversity, while the Gini coefficient captured V-J evenness. Clonotypes shared by more than one individual were considered public. TCRdb reprocessed the public reads (quality trimming at Q25 with fastp, clone calling with MiXCR) and kept in-frame beta chains. Every entry covers one CDR3 protein and lists the most common genes and DNA from its rows. These V and J calls rely on TCRdb rather than the paper's analysis. The sample table lists around 420,000 distinct CDR3 sequences, over 14% of them with a count of one. The top ten constitute around 7.6% of the sample.

Explained via the paper, the time point label denotes: newly diagnosed GD, antithyroid drugs for less than 3 months. For both TCR sequencing and RNA sequencing, RNA was extracted from PBMCs in TRIzol. The diagnosis of Graves' disease followed American Thyroid Association guidelines. Patients were recruited from an endocrinology department in Xi'an, China. Each patient gave roughly 10 milliliters of peripheral blood, collected in an EDTA anticoagulant tube. PBMCs were isolated by Ficoll Paque Plus density gradient separation without further T cell sorting. An Agilent 2100 Bioanalyzer and agarose gel were used to check RNA quality, while a NanoDrop 2000 measured RNA concentration. Measured from the cysteine to the phenylalanine, the CDR3 is 15 residues long. The CDR3 DNA has 45 bases and is translated from base 1. The germline ends are 15 bases apart after V is trimmed by 8 bases and J by 0 bases. Broad study findings and their caveats: Persistent Graves' disease patients showed lower TCR Shannon entropy and fewer highly expanded clones than newly diagnosed patients, suggesting clonal expansion. Preferential use of TRBV28, TRBJ1-2 and TRBJ2-5 was observed in persistent disease, whereas TRBV20-1 and TRBJ2-1 were favored in newly diagnosed disease. Only peripheral blood was studied, because thyroid tissue, the primary lesion, was inaccessible. More public clonotypes were shared among persistent patients (roughly 3,000) than among newly diagnosed patients (966). Sequencing and analysis were restricted to the TCR beta chain. The small sample size was acknowledged by the authors as a limitation that may reduce accuracy.

The same sample was also studied in work on T cells in Graves' hyperthyroidism and ophthalmopathy. The second source states: Graves' hyperthyroidism was defined as stable when no progression to ophthalmopathy occurred over 18 months of follow-up. The hyperthyroidism patients were between 18 and 65 years old and newly diagnosed, with a disease duration of less than 2 months. Patients with uncontrolled infections, other autoimmune diseases, pregnancy or lactation were excluded. Diagnoses were based on clinical symptoms, serum thyroxine and TRAb, thyroid ultrasound and orbital computed tomography. For the first round of RT-PCR on the TCR CDR3, the HTBI primer set was used together with the Qiagen OneStep RT-PCR kit. Most expanded thyroid clonotypes (frequency above 0.001) were also detected in blood, suggesting blood repertoires may reflect thyroid immune responses. A 13 V-J signature model separated ophthalmopathy from stable hyperthyroidism, with roughly 88% sensitivity and approximately 81% specificity in cross-validation and 80%/75% in testing. During validation, the model predicted progression to ophthalmopathy a median of about 6.5 months ahead of onset, with 60% to 71% sensitivity and about 75% specificity. To identify TCR V-J signatures that set the groups apart, the researchers used a discovery cohort of 100 or so patients, made up of under 50 with Graves' ophthalmopathy and 57 with stable Graves' hyperthyroidism. An independent validation cohort of 18 to 20 hyperthyroidism patients and over 15 patients who later progressed to ophthalmopathy tested prospective prediction of ophthalmopathy. The 100 or so discovery patients were divided at random into training and test sets in a 7:3 ratio. Thyroid tissue and blood T-cell repertoires from about six Graves' hyperthyroidism patients were also compared in the study. Following sampling, methimazole starting at 30 mg daily was given to hyperthyroidism patients, and high-dose intravenous methylprednisolone was given to ophthalmopathy patients. Libraries were constructed in a second round of multiplex PCR, after which size selection and purification were carried out. Libraries were sequenced paired-end with 100 bp reads on an Illumina HiSeq2000. Raw data were processed with SOAPnuke, discarding reads with adapters, uncalled bases, mean Phred below 15, or no exact constant-primer or identifier match. COPE v1.2.5 was used to merge high-quality paired reads, and clonotypes were defined as unique nucleotide sequences. MiTCR v1.1 was used to align clonotypes to the IMGT TRBV, TRBD and TRBJ reference segments. Only V-J combinations with frequency above 0.0001, covering 99% to 99.2% of repertoires, were analysed. The TCS score was defined as the ratio of F50 (clonal expansion) to E x V (chaos), calculated using BLOSUM62-based TCRdist between CDR3 peptides within each V-J. Welch's t-statistics and random forest reduced several hundred V-J features to roughly 13, which were used in a naive Bayes classifier (R e1071). Sample size was not statistically predetermined, and investigators were not blinded to group allocation. TCR Vbeta CDR3 sequencing of fewer than 150 peripheral blood samples (under 45 ophthalmopathy, over 70 hyperthyroidism and roughly 17 progressor patients) is reported in the paper.

The sequences come from peripheral blood mononuclear cells (PBMCs), collected at new diagnosis, from a patient treated with antithyroid drugs. In this chain, TRBV12-3 or TRBV12-4 is recombined with TRBJ2-3; the D gene is perhaps TRBD2, on 6 matching bases. This clonotype was sampled from a woman aged 40 to 50 with Graves disease. Donor details come from another sample of the same person, matched by shared clones. The nucleotide sequence reads as follows: TGTGCCAGCCGCCGGGGGTTATCTAGCACAGATACGCAGTATTTT. Translation gives CASRRGLSSTDTQYF.